This TCR beta chain is from a study of T cell repertoires in cytomegalovirus infection. The wider study: Well-studied HLA-B-restricted CMV epitopes were used in the study alongside recently identified HLA-C-restricted ones. Indicated by public TCR beta signatures were CMV infection and matching HLA type.

In regard to this clonotype: Antigen unknown.

Study-wide results and caveats: Public TCR beta family frequency separated CMV-and-HLA carriers, including in an independent cohort. It was HLA-C-restricted CMV-specific TCR beta clonotypes that dominated the response ex vivo.

The CDR3 has 13 amino acids. The junction had 6 bases not matched to a gene; V was cut back by 6 bases and J by 3 bases. CDR1 DFQATT and CDR2 SNEGSKA come from the germline V gene (reference sequence). TCRdb re-called the reads through MiXCR, storing one row per CDR3 protein. The sample comprises fewer than 950,000 distinct CDR3 sequences, about 33% of which are singletons, and over 10% rests with the top ten. Sequencing was performed on cultured CD8+ T cells from PBMCs, taken from culture after CMV antigen stimulation. The V gene is TRBV20-1, the J gene TRBJ1-1; 8 bases map to TRBD1. The receptor was derived from a human donor in good health (CMV status not recorded). Some clones in this sample may be carry-over from other donors' samples. The CDR3 spells CSAQDRVDTEAFF. In nucleotides, the CDR3 is TGCAGTGCGCAGGACAGGGTTGACACTGAAGCTTTCTTT.